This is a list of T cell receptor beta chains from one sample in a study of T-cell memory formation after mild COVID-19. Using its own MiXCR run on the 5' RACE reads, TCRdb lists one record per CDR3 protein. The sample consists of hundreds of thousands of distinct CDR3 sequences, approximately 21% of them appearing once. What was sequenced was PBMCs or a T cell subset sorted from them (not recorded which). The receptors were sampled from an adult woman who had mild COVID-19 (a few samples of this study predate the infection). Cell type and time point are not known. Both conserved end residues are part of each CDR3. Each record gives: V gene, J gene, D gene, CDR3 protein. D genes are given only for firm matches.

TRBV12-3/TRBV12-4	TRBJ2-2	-	CASSFTDTGELFF
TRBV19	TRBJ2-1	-	CATRGSNDEQFF
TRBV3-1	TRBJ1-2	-	CASSQVSGGGYTF
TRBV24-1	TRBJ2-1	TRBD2	CATSDPGLAGGGLNEQFF
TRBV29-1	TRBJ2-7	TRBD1	CSILPGQTHEQYF
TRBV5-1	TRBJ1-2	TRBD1	CASSLGQGLPGYTF
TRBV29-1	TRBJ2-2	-	CAGNLPNTGELFF
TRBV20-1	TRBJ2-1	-	CSAGGSSLSNEQFF
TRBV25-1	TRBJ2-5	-	CATVPRGLQVTQYF
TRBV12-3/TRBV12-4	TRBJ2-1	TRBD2	CASGREGFGTYNEQFF
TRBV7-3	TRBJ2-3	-	CASSPSANTDTQYF
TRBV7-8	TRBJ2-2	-	CASRRVPPANTGELFF
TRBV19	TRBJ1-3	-	CASSTTQGSGNTIYF
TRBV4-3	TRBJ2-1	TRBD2	CASSQGLALSYNEQFF
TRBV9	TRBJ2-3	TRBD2	CASSVAGGISDTQYF
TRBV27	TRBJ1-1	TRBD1	CASSLLPDRAAFF
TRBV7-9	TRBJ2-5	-	CASSLGSRETQYF
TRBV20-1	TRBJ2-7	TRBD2	CSAPLAGRSYEQYF
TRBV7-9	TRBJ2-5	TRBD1	CASSLSLRDSQETQYF
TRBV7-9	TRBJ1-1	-	CASSFPTVVNTEAFF
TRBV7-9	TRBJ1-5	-	CASTLGDPGQPQHF
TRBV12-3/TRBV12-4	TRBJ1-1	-	CASSLMRNTEAFF
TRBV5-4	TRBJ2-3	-	CASSLNPAGSDTQYF
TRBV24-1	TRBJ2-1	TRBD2	CATSVGLAGVPEQFF
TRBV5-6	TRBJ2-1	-	CASSLVHGAYNEQFF
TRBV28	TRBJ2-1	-	CASSLGWVGSYNEQFF
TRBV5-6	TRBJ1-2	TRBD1	CASTYPGQHYGYTF
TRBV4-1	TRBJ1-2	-	CASSQGRFPRAGYTF
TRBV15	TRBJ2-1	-	CATSRDWTAEQFF
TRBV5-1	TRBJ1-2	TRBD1	CASSLMTGGSSNYGYTF
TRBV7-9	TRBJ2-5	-	CASSLERSLQETQYF
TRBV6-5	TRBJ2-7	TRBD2	CASSYSSGASYEQYF
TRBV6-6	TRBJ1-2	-	CASSLMLDGYTF
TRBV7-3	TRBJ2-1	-	CASSLYWGSYNEQFF
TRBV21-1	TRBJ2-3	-	CALPKGNTQYF
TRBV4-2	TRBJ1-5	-	CASSHAGSQPQHF
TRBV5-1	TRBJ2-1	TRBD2	CASSFEGLAVNEQFF
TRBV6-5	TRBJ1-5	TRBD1	CASSYSQGANQPQHF
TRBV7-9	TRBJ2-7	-	CASSSSVYEQYF
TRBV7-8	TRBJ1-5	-	CASSLEPQGGRQPQHF
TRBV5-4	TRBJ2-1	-	CASSSADMYEQFF
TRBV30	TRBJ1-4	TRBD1	CAWSYTGGGNEKLFF
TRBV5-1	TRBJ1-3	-	CASSLGDRTHSGNTIYF
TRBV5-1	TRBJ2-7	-	CASSLVAGPHEQYF
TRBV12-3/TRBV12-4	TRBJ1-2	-	CASSPRGYGYTF
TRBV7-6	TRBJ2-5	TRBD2	CASRPLARVGETQYF
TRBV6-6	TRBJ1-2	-	CASSYPIEGGNYGYTF
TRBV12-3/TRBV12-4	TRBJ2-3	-	CASSLAQLQGLRTDTQYF
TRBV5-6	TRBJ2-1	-	CASSLGGHLYNEQFF
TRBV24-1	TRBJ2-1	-	CATRAGLGEQFF
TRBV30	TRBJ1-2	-	CAWSVLRSYTF
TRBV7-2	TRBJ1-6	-	CASSSRPALNSPLHF
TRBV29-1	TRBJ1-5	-	CSVAIQGANQPQHF
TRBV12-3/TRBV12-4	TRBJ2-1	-	CASLIGVAYNEQFF
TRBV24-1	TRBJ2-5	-	CATSDFKGQETQYF